This record looks at one T cell receptor (beta chain) sequence and its context. The sample belongs to a study of blood T cell repertoires in COVID-19. Study-level information: The United States, Italy and Spain were the sources of the acute and convalescent COVID-19 samples. T cells, B-cell-depleted T cells, or PBMCs provided the cDNA or gDNA that served as material.

Original data processing: Amplified reference gene primers provided the basis for estimating nucleated cell counts. Assay: immunoSEQ multiplex PCR; the TCRdb copy retains only in-frame clones and omits some. The V and J calls and clone size are taken from that table; D and trimming were inferred from the DNA. The table has 25,000 to 30,000 clones, over 75% seen once. The germline gives CDR1 MDHEN, CDR2 SYDVKM. The CDR3 has 14 amino acids. Trimming removed 2 bases from V and 4 bases from J, with 11 bases in between. The receptor was derived from a human donor in a cohort sampled during active COVID-19. The chain links TRBV28 to TRBJ1-2, with no clear D. The sequencing sample was made of peripheral blood. CDR3 nucleotide sequence: TGTGCCAGCAGTTTAACAGATTTCGTCTATGGCTACACCTTC. Translation gives CASSLTDFVYGYTF.